Each of the 18 T cell receptor beta chains below was sequenced from the same sample in a study of graft-versus-host responses after intestinal transplantation. Produced via immunoSEQ multiplex PCR; TCRdb's table is partial and in-frame only. The sample yields about 29,000 clones, 90% to 95% seen once. Sequenced here: PBMCs, sampled just over 65 days after intestinal transplant. The receptors were gathered from a human patient who received an intestinal transplant, so some T cells may come from the graft donor.

The genes are TRBV6-1 and TRBJ1-4, with a tentative D call TRBD1 (5 bases). The CDR3 loop spans 13 amino acids. The V gene lost 8 bases and the J gene lost 14 bases, with 21 bases spanning the gap. The germline V gene has CDR1 MNHNS and CDR2 SASEGT. In nucleotides, the CDR3 is TGTGCCAGCCTCCCCTCTGGGCCAGGGAGGCTGTTTTTT. Encoded protein: CASLPSGPGRLFF.

The J gene is TRBJ2-7, the V gene TRBV13, with D perhaps matching TRBD2 (6 bases). The CDR3 is 14 residues long. Trimming removed 0 bases from V and 6 bases from J, with 12 bases in between. Looked up from germline, CDR1 is PRHDT and CDR2 is FYEKMQ (reference sequence). The CDR3 spells CASSLGGSGSEQYF. The DNA for the CDR3 is TGTGCCAGCAGCTTAGGCGGGAGCGGCTCCGAGCAGTACTTC. Variable domain in full (rest from reference TRBV13 and TRBJ2-7): AAGVIQSPRHLIKEKRETATLKCYPIPRHDTVYWYQQGPGQDPQFLISFYEKMQSDKGSIPDRFSAQQFSDYHSELNMSSLELGDSALYFCASSLGGSGSEQYFGPGTRLTVT.

The chain uses TRBV19 and TRBJ2-2; 11 bases align to TRBD1. Germline loops: CDR1 LNHDA, CDR2 SQIVND (reference sequence). The CDR3 is 16 residues long. Germline trimming cut 3 bases from V and 5 bases from J; bases unmatched to any gene: 5. DNA of the CDR3: TGTGCCAGTAGTATCGGGACAGGGGGATATACCGGGGAGCTGTTTTTT. Amino acid sequence: CASSIGTGGYTGELFF.

In its sample, this clone was seen once. In nucleotides, the CDR3 is TGTGCCAGCAGGTCCGGGACAGGGAGAAGCGGCTACACCTTC. It codes for CASRSGTGRSGYTF. The chain is built from TRBV2 and TRBJ1-2; 9 bases align to TRBD1. This CDR3 is built from 14 residues. J gave up 8 bases and V 6 bases, and 10 bases lay outside the gene matches. Germline V gene sequence: CDR1 SNHLY, CDR2 FYNNEI.

The gene calls are TRBV30 and TRBJ2-1; 8 nucleotides agree with TRBD1. The V segment lost 3 bases and the J segment 3 bases; nucleotides outside the gene matches: 1. CDR1 GTSNPN and CDR2 SVGIG come from the germline V gene (reference sequence). CDR3 length: 13 residues. Here the CDR3 DNA reads TGTGCCTGGAGAGGACAGGGCTACAATGAGCAGTTCTTC. Translating it yields CAWRGQGYNEQFF.

V and J are TRBV21-1 and TRBJ1-2; TRBD1 reflects the table's D call only, with no check against the DNA. TRBV21-1 is noted as a pseudogene. There are 12 residues in the CDR3. The CDR3 region has the DNA TGTGCCGCCCGACCAGGGCACTATGGCTACACCTTC. Its protein is CAARPGHYGYTF.

The rearrangement uses TRBV11-3 and TRBJ2-5; D remains ambiguous. CDR3 size: 14 residues. V was shortened by 2 bases and J by 3 bases, with 10 bases between the two germline ends. CDR1 is SGHNT and CDR2 is YENEEA in the germline V gene. The CDR3 is CASSLYLSEETQYF. The CDR3 coding sequence is TGTGCCAGCAGCTTATATCTCTCTGAAGAGACCCAGTACTTC.

The rearrangement uses TRBV9 and TRBJ2-5, with TRBD1 matching over 7 bases. V dropped 4 bases and J dropped 2; count of bases not matched to a gene: 5. This CDR3 comprises 14 residues. The germline gives CDR1 SGDLS, CDR2 YYNGEE. The CDR3 DNA follows: TGTGCCAGCAGCCGGGGACAGCCTCAAGAGACCCAGTACTTC. It is translated as CASSRGQPQETQYF.

The chain joins TRBV7-9 to TRBJ1-2; tentatively, D is TRBD1 (5 bases). This CDR3 is built from 13 residues. The germline V gene encodes CDR1 SEHNR and CDR2 FQNEAQ (reference sequence). V shed 3 bases and J shed 6 bases, with 11 bases lying between them. The CDR3 region has the DNA TGTGCCAGCAGCTTGAACGGGGGTAATGGCTACACCTTC. Its translation: CASSLNGGNGYTF. Complete variable domain (other parts from reference TRBV7-9 and TRBJ1-2): DTGVSQNPRHKITKRGQNVTFRCDPISEHNRLYWYRQTLGQGPEFLTYFQNEAQLEKSRLLSDRFSAERPKGSFSTLEIQRTEQGDSAMYLCASSLNGGNGYTFGSGTRLTVV.

This rearrangement joins TRBV29-1 to TRBJ1-1, with 10 bases identical to TRBD1. The CDR3 loop spans 13 amino acids. The J segment lost 4 bases and the V segment lost 6 bases, leaving 5 bases of the junction unmatched. Germline-derived CDR1 and CDR2 are SQVTM and ANQGSEA. This chain's CDR3 is CSVTGGEVTEAFF. The CDR3 DNA reads TGCAGCGTGACAGGGGGCGAGGTCACTGAAGCTTTCTTT.

CDR3: CAWSVLAGSILAKNIQYF. Written as DNA, the CDR3 is TGTGCCTGGAGTGTACTAGCGGGTTCCATCCTAGCCAAAAACATTCAGTACTTC. V usage is TRBV30 and J usage is TRBJ2-4; TRBD2 matches 9 bases. The CDR3 spans 18 residues. Germline CDR1 GTSNPN, CDR2 SVGIG (reference sequence). J lost 0 bases, V lost 0 bases, and 9 bases had no gene match.

The J gene is TRBJ1-3, the V gene TRBV30, with TRBD1 matching over 8 bases. The CDR3 consists of 14 residues. Germline V CDR1 and CDR2: GTSNPN, SVGIG (reference sequence). The trim removed 5 bases at V and 0 bases at J, leaving 3 bases unmatched. CDR3 loop: CAWGQGSSGNTIYF. CDR3 nucleotides: TGTGCCTGGGGACAGGGAAGCTCTGGAAACACCATATATTTT.

The chain employs TRBV23-1 and TRBJ2-7; 9 bases map to TRBD1. TRBV23-1 falls under the ORF class, with uncertain function. V lost 3 bases and J lost 6; bases outside the gene matches: 9. The CDR3 is made up of 15 amino acids. In nucleotides, the CDR3 is TGCGCCAGCAGTCACCCCGACAGGGGGTCTCCCGAGCAGTACTTC. This gives the protein CASSHPDRGSPEQYF.

This clone was detected only once. The chain employs TRBV6-6 and TRBJ1-2; D uncertain. Trimming pared 1 base from V and 7 bases from J, leaving 10 bases between. CDR3 length: 13 residues. Germline CDR1 reads MNHNY; CDR2 reads SVGAGI (reference sequence). CDR3 residues: CASSYWQDPGYTF. The CDR3 bases are TGTGCCAGCAGTTACTGGCAGGACCCTGGCTACACCTTC.

This rearrangement joins TRBV16 to TRBJ1-5; tentatively, D is TRBD1 (6 bases). Trimming removed 3 bases at V and 7 bases at J, with 10 bases between. The CDR3 runs to 13 residues. Germline V CDR1 and CDR2: KGHSY, FQNENV. This CDR3 is CASSHMGGQPQHF. The CDR3 coding sequence is TGTGCCAGCAGCCACATGGGGGGCCAGCCCCAGCATTTT.

This chain links TRBV4-1 with TRBJ1-6; D is perhaps TRBD1 (5 bases). Germline values: CDR1 MGHRA, CDR2 YSYEKL. V lost 0 bases and J 6 bases, leaving 9 bases between the germline ends. The CDR3 is 15 residues long. CDR3 sequence reads: CASSQEGRGNSPLHF. In DNA form, the CDR3 reads TGCGCCAGCAGCCAAGAGGGACGAGGTAATTCACCCCTCCACTTT.

The chain combines TRBV7-9 with TRBJ2-7; 7 bases fit TRBD1. Germline V gene lookup returns CDR1 SEHNR and CDR2 FQNEAQ (reference sequence). V gave up 5 bases and J gave up 3 bases; unmatched junction bases: 7. The CDR3 sequence is 14 residues long. CDR3 coding DNA: TGTGCCAGCAGCCCGCCGGGACAGATCTACGAGCAGTACTTC. This sequence encodes CASSPPGQIYEQYF. Complete variable domain (other parts from reference TRBV7-9 and TRBJ2-7): DTGVSQNPRHKITKRGQNVTFRCDPISEHNRLYWYRQTLGQGPEFLTYFQNEAQLEKSRLLSDRFSAERPKGSFSTLEIQRTEQGDSAMYLCASSPPGQIYEQYFGPGTRLTVT.

V is TRBV7-8 and J is TRBJ1-1; TRBD1 aligns across 10 bases. This CDR3 has 17 residues. CDR1 and CDR2 (germline): SGHVS, FQNEAQ. V shed 5 bases, J shed 1 base, and the junction held 10 bases outside the gene matches. The CDR3 coding sequence is TGTGCCAGCAGCCCCGTCCCGGGACAGGGGCCGAACACTGAAGCTTTCTTT. It yields the protein CASSPVPGQGPNTEAFF.